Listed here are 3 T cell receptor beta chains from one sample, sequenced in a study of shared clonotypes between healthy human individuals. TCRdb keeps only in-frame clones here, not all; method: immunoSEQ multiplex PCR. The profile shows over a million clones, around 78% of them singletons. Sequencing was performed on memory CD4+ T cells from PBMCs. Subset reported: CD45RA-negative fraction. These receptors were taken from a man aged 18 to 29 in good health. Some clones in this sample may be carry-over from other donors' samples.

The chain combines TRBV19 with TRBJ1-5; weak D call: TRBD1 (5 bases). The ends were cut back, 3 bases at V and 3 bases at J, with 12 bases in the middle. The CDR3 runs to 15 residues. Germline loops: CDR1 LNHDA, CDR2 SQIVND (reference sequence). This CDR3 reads CASSILQANNQPQHF. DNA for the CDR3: TGTGCCAGTAGTATCTTACAGGCGAACAATCAGCCCCAGCATTTT.

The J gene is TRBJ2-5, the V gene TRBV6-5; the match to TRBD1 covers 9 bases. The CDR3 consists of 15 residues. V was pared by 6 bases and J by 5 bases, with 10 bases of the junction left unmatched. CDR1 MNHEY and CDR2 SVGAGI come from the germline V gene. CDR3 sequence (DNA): TGTGCCAGCAGCCTCGGACAGGGGCGCGGGGAGACCCAGTACTTC. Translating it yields CASSLGQGRGETQYF.

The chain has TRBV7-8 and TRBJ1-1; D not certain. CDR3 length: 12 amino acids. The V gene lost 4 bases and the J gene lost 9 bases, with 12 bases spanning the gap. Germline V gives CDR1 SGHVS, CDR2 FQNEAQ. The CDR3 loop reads CASSSSRLKAFF. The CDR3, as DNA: TGTGCCAGCAGCTCCAGTCGTCTTAAAGCTTTCTTT.